These T cell receptor beta chains were read from a single sample in a study of identical twins. TCRdb analysed the 5' RACE reads with MiXCR anew, one entry per CDR3 protein. This sample has some 240,000 distinct CDR3 sequences, with about 8% found just once. The sample was also reused in another study, on yellow fever vaccine responses in identical twins.

Input material: CD8+ T cells sorted from blood. These receptors were obtained from a woman aged 18-29 years in good health. The CDR3 runs from the conserved cysteine through the conserved F or W. The D gene is left open where the match is weak. The size field is filled for only some rows; it gives once, few, many or a size class.

D	J	V	size	length	DNA	CDR3
-	TRBJ2-7	TRBV29-1	few	13	TGCAGCGTGACCAATATAGGGGCCTACGAGCAGTACTTC	CSVTNIGAYEQYF
TRBD1	TRBJ1-4	TRBV4-1	many	16	TGCGCCAGCAGCCAAGATCCCGGGACAGGGGGGGAAAAACTGTTTTTT	CASSQDPGTGGEKLFF
-	TRBJ2-3	TRBV18	few	14	TGTGCCAGCTCACCATTAGTGGGGACTTCTACGCAGTATTTT	CASSPLVGTSTQYF
-	TRBJ1-3	TRBV12-3/TRBV12-4	-	14	TGTGCCAGCAGTTTAAGGGCAGGGGTTGACACCATATATTTT	CASSLRAGVDTIYF
-	TRBJ1-5	TRBV7-9	few	14	TGTGCCAGCAGTCCGGCGGGGGCCGATCAGCCCCAGCATTTT	CASSPAGADQPQHF
TRBD1	TRBJ2-2	TRBV2	-	13	TGTGCCAGCAACGACAGGGTCACCGGGGAGCTGTTTTTT	CASNDRVTGELFF
-	TRBJ2-6	TRBV5-1	few	17	TGCGCCAGCAGCTCCCGGACAAACATCTCTGGGGCCAACGTCCTGACTTTC	CASSSRTNISGANVLTF
-	TRBJ2-7	TRBV20-1	few	15	TGCAGTGCTAGAGATTGGTTAGTTGGGTCCTACGAGCAGTACTTC	CSARDWLVGSYEQYF
-	TRBJ2-5	TRBV14	few	12	TGTGCCAGCAGCCAAGTTGGCGAGACCCAGTACTTC	CASSQVGETQYF
TRBD2	TRBJ2-7	TRBV4-2	few	17	TGTGCCAGCAGCCCGGGGGGACTAGCGGGAGGTTCCTACGAGCAGTACTTC	CASSPGGLAGGSYEQYF
TRBD1	TRBJ1-1	TRBV5-1	many	14	TGCGCCAGCAGCTTGGAAGGACAGGGGACTGAAGCTTTCTTT	CASSLEGQGTEAFF
-	TRBJ2-5	TRBV28	many	12	TGTGCCAGCAGTTTAGAGGGGGTGACCCAGTACTTC	CASSLEGVTQYF
TRBD1	TRBJ2-7	TRBV20-1	-	14	TGCAGTGCCTCACGACAGGGGCTTTCCTACGAGCAGTACTTC	CSASRQGLSYEQYF
-	TRBJ2-7	TRBV4-2	many	15	TGTGCCAGCAGCCAGCGACTACTGGAATCCTACGAGCAGTACTTC	CASSQRLLESYEQYF
TRBD1	TRBJ2-3	TRBV29-1	few	15	TGCAGCGTTGAAGACCGGGACAGCCACACAGATACGCAGTATTTT	CSVEDRDSHTDTQYF
-	TRBJ2-7	TRBV7-9	-	12	TGTGCCAGCAGCTGGCTCACCTACGAGCAGTACTTC	CASSWLTYEQYF
-	TRBJ2-7	TRBV27	few	14	TGTGCCAGCAGTTCCGTCCGAGAAGCCTACGAGCAGTACTTC	CASSSVREAYEQYF
-	TRBJ2-1	TRBV4-2	few	15	TGTGCCAGCAGCCCAGATGTGGGCTCCTACAATGAGCAGTTCTTC	CASSPDVGSYNEQFF
-	TRBJ2-1	TRBV27	many	15	TGTGCCAGCAATATACAAGGGGGTTCCTACAATGAGCAGTTCTTC	CASNIQGGSYNEQFF
TRBD1	TRBJ2-7	TRBV7-9	few	16	TGTGCCAGCAGCCTAAGGGGCAAGGGGGCCCCCTACGAGCAGTACTTC	CASSLRGKGAPYEQYF
TRBD2	TRBJ2-7	TRBV20-1	-	16	TGCAGTGCTAGAGATCTGTCCGCGGGAGGTATATACGAGCAGTACTTC	CSARDLSAGGIYEQYF
-	TRBJ1-4	TRBV14	-	13	TGTGCCAGCAGTCCCACCATAGGCGAAAAACTGTTTTTT	CASSPTIGEKLFF
-	TRBJ1-1	TRBV20-1	many	14	TGCAGTGCCCCCTTCGGCACAATGAACACTGAAGCTTTCTTT	CSAPFGTMNTEAFF
-	TRBJ2-2	TRBV29-1	few	15	TGCAGCGTTGAGGGGGGCGGGGTGAACACCGGGGAGCTGTTTTTT	CSVEGGGVNTGELFF
TRBD2	TRBJ2-1	TRBV12-5	-	16	TGTGCTAGTGGTTTGGTAGGCGGCGGGTCTAGCGGTGAGCAGTTCTTC	CASGLVGGGSSGEQFF
TRBD1	TRBJ1-1	TRBV10-3	-	12	TGTGCCTCTGGACAGGGAGGCACTGAAGCTTTCTTT	CASGQGGTEAFF
-	TRBJ2-5	TRBV6-2/TRBV6-3	-	14	TGTGCCAGCAGACCCACCGGAGATGGGGAGACCCAGTACTTC	CASRPTGDGETQYF
-	TRBJ2-7	TRBV7-9	few	14	TGTGCCAGCAGCGCCCCCGGGACAACCTACGAGCAGTACTTC	CASSAPGTTYEQYF
TRBD2	TRBJ2-3	TRBV2	-	16	TGTGCCAGCAGTGCGGGGACTAGCGGGGCCAGGGATACGCAGTATTTT	CASSAGTSGARDTQYF
TRBD2	TRBJ2-7	TRBV7-8	few	16	TGTGCCAGCAGCTCACTAGATAGCGGGAGATGGTACGAGCAGTACTTC	CASSSLDSGRWYEQYF
-	TRBJ2-2	TRBV27	many	13	TGTGCCAGCAGTTTATCTAGGACCGGGGAGCTGTTTTTT	CASSLSRTGELFF
-	TRBJ2-7	TRBV7-6	-	15	TGTGCCAGCAGCCTCTCATGGGGGGACTCCTACGAGCAGTACTTC	CASSLSWGDSYEQYF
TRBD1	TRBJ2-7	TRBV7-9	many	14	TGTGCCAGCAGCTTAGGGGACAGCACCTACGAGCAGTACTTC	CASSLGDSTYEQYF
-	TRBJ2-7	TRBV20-1	few	13	TGCAGTGCTAGACTGACAGGTGGCGTCGAGCAGTACTTC	CSARLTGGVEQYF
TRBD2	TRBJ2-7	TRBV6-5	-	14	TGTGCCAGCAGTTACGAGCGGGACGCCTACGAGCAGTACTTC	CASSYERDAYEQYF
TRBD1	TRBJ2-1	TRBV27	few	14	TGTGCCAGCAGTTATGGGGACAGCTACAATGAGCAGTTCTTC	CASSYGDSYNEQFF
TRBD1	TRBJ1-6	TRBV2	few	12	TGTGCCAGCGGGGGCAGGGGGACGCCCCTCCACTTT	CASGGRGTPLHF
-	TRBJ2-7	TRBV20-1	many	14	TGCAGTGCTAGAGGGGTCAGGTCAGACTACGAGCAGTACTTC	CSARGVRSDYEQYF
TRBD1	TRBJ2-3	TRBV6-2/TRBV6-3	few	20	TGTGCCAGCAGTTCCGCCGGGACAGGGGGCCTTCGGGCTAGCACAGATACGCAGTATTTT	CASSSAGTGGLRASTDTQYF
TRBD1	TRBJ1-1	TRBV27	-	15	TGTGCCAGTCGGGACAGGGAAAAACGTGACACTGAAGCTTTCTTT	CASRDREKRDTEAFF
-	TRBJ2-5	TRBV28	-	14	TGTGCCAGCAACAGTAGGGGGGAAGCGGTGACCCAGTACTTC	CASNSRGEAVTQYF
-	TRBJ2-7	TRBV18	many	13	TGTGCCAGTTCACTCGGGGATCTCTACGAGCAGTACTTC	CASSLGDLYEQYF
-	TRBJ1-1	TRBV5-6	-	14	TGTGCCAGCCGGGTGAGCCCCGAGAACACTGAAGCTTTCTTT	CASRVSPENTEAFF
TRBD1	TRBJ1-2	TRBV5-1	-	16	TGCGCCAGCAGCATGGAGGAGGACAGGGCGACCTATGGCTACACCTTC	CASSMEEDRATYGYTF
-	TRBJ2-1	TRBV21-1	many	15	TGTGCCAGCAGCTGTCAACTAGCGGTGCACAATGAGCAGTTCTTC	CASSCQLAVHNEQFF
-	TRBJ2-1	TRBV4-3	many	16	TGCGCCAGCAGCCAAGATTCAGGGGTCTCCTACAATGAGCAGTTCTTC	CASSQDSGVSYNEQFF